These T cell receptor beta chains were read from a single sample in a study of cytomegalovirus exposure and HLA in healthy donors. Measured with immunoSEQ multiplex PCR; TCRdb has only the in-frame clones, and not every one. This table holds about 120,000 clones, about 80% found once. The sample taken for sequencing was PBMCs. These receptors all stem from a woman aged 18-29 years in good health and CMV-seronegative. Each CDR3 is given with its conserved first and last residue. Clone size appears in some rows only: once, few, many, or a class for an expanded clone.

V: TRBV18
J: TRBJ2-1
size: -
CDR3: CASSLTVSVLQTDLSYNEQFF

V: TRBV11-2
J: TRBJ2-7
size: -
CDR3: CASSLAGPRYEQYF

V: TRBV4-2
J: TRBJ2-3
size: -
CDR3: CASSHPSTDTQYF

V: TRBV6-1
J: -
size: -
CDR3: CASKGDRDLYEQYF

V: TRBV19
J: TRBJ2-1
size: few
CDR3: CASSPRGTGNNEQFF

V: TRBV2
J: TRBJ2-1
size: -
CDR3: CASRLQGAGEQFF

V: TRBV7-2
J: TRBJ1-2
size: -
CDR3: CASSPGDSYYGYTF

V: TRBV5-6
J: TRBJ1-1
size: -
CDR3: CASSFVRRGTEAFF

V: TRBV5-1
J: TRBJ2-6
size: few
CDR3: CASTGTGGRVPGANVLTF

V: TRBV7-7
J: TRBJ2-1
size: few
CDR3: CASSFSPSGREGEQFF

V: TRBV10-3
J: TRBJ1-4
size: -
CDR3: CAIKDRTDNEKLFF

V: TRBV2
J: TRBJ2-3
size: -
CDR3: CASSEGTPGADTQYF

V: TRBV18
J: TRBJ2-7
size: -
CDR3: CASWGQGSYEQYF

V: TRBV5-5
J: TRBJ1-1
size: -
CDR3: CASSLGGGEDTEAFF

V: TRBV11-2
J: TRBJ2-5
size: -
CDR3: CAIRPATSGSTQYF

V: TRBV5-1
J: TRBJ2-1
size: once
CDR3: CASSLILAGDLGGEQFF

V: TRBV18
J: TRBJ1-2
size: -
CDR3: CASSPQTGGAFNGYTF

V: TRBV5-5
J: TRBJ1-1
size: few
CDR3: CASSLTGSTEAFF

V: TRBV27
J: TRBJ1-2
size: once
CDR3: CASSFSGQGYGYTF

V: TRBV4-1
J: TRBJ2-7
size: -
CDR3: CASSQDPLGTGWGFEQYF

V: TRBV2
J: TRBJ2-7
size: few
CDR3: CASSFYEQYF

V: TRBV7-9
J: TRBJ2-7
size: -
CDR3: CASSLGRRVSSYEQYF

V: TRBV18
J: TRBJ1-2
size: -
CDR3: CASSPSGSAYGYTF

V: TRBV6-5
J: TRBJ1-3
size: -
CDR3: CASSSRGQGSGNTIYF

V: TRBV11-2
J: TRBJ1-6
size: -
CDR3: CASSLIRDIVHF

V: TRBV6-1
J: TRBJ2-3
size: -
CDR3: CATQTSSGAPDTQYF

V: TRBV30
J: TRBJ1-1
size: -
CDR3: CAWTNRDPEAFF

V: TRBV30
J: TRBJ1-3
size: -
CDR3: CAWRAPGGRSGNTIYF

V: TRBV19
J: TRBJ1-3
size: -
CDR3: CASSRLGGGNSGNTIYF

V: TRBV27
J: TRBJ1-2
size: -
CDR3: CASSLLDRGQRSGYTF

V: TRBV6-1
J: TRBJ2-2
size: -
CDR3: CASSTGPVGELFF

V: TRBV4-3
J: TRBJ2-7
size: -
CDR3: CASSQVVGGDESEQYF

V: TRBV18
J: TRBJ1-2
size: -
CDR3: CASSLGTAQSYGYTF

V: TRBV19
J: TRBJ1-1
size: few
CDR3: CASSAPTEAFF

V: TRBV5-1
J: TRBJ1-1
size: -
CDR3: CASSPSDGVNTEAFF

V: TRBV2
J: TRBJ2-7
size: once
CDR3: CASLRDRASHEQYF

V: TRBV19
J: TRBJ2-5
size: -
CDR3: CASSTSGIGDFGGADSFQETQYF

V: TRBV6-5
J: TRBJ1-1
size: -
CDR3: CASSSPGQLNTEAFF

V: TRBV6-5
J: TRBJ2-7
size: few
CDR3: CASGYSGVYEQYF

V: TRBV20-1
J: TRBJ2-7
size: few
CDR3: CSASSTYEQYF

V: TRBV21-1
J: TRBJ2-7
size: -
CDR3: CASPPYEQYF

V: TRBV7-8
J: -
size: -
CDR3: CASSFRKGVYEQYF

V: TRBV6-5
J: TRBJ2-5
size: -
CDR3: CASTSGSKTQYF

V: TRBV9
J: TRBJ2-1
size: -
CDR3: CASSATSGGYNEQFF

V: TRBV6-5
J: TRBJ1-1
size: -
CDR3: CASTRVLTAEAFF

V: TRBV30
J: TRBJ1-4
size: once
CDR3: CAWSGHGRQDEKLFF

V: TRBV29-1
J: TRBJ1-4
size: -
CDR3: CSAIMTGGDEKLFF

V: TRBV9
J: TRBJ1-2
size: once
CDR3: CASSTRGGDNYGYTF